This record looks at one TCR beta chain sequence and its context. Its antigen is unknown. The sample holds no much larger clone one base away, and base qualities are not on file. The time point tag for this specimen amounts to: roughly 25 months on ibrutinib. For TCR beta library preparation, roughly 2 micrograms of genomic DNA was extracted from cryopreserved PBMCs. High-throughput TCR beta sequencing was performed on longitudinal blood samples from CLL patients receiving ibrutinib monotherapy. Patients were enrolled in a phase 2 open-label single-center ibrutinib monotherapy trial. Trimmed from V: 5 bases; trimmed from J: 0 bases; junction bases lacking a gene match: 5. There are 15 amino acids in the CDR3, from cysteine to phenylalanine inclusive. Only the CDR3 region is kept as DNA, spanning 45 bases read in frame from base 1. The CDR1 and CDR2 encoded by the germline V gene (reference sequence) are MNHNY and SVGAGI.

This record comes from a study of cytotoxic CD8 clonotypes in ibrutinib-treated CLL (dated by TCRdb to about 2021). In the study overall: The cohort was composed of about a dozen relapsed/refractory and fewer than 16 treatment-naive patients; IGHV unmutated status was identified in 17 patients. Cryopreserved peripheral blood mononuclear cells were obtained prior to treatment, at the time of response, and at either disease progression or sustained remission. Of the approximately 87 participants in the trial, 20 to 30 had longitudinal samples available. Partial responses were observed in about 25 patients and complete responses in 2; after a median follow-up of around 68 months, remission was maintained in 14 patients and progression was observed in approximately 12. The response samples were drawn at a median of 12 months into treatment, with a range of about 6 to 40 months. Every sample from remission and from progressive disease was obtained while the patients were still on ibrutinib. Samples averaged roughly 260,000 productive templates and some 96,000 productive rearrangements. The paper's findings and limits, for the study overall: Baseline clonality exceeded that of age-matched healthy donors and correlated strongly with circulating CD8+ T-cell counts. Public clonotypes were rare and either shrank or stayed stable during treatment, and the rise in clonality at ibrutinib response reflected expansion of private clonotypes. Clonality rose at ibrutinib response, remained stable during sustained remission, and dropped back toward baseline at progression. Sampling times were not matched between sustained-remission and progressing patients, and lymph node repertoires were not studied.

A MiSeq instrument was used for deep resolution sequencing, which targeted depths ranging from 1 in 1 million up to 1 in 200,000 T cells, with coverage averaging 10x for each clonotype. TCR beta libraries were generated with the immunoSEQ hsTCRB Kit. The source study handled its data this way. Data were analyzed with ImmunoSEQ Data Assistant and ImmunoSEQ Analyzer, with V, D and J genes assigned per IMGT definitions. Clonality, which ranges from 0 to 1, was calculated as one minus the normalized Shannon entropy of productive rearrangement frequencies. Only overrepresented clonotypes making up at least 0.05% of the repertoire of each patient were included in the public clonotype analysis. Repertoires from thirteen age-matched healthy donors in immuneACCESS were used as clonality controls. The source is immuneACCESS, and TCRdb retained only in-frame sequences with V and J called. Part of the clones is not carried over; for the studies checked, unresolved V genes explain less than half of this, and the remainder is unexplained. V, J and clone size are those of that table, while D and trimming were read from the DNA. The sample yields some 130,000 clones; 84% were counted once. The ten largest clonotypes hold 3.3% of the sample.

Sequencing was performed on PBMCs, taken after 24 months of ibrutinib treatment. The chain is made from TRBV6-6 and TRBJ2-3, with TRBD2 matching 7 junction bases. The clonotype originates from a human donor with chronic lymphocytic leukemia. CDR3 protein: CASSLGGGSTDTQYF. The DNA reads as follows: TGTGCCAGCAGTCTAGGCGGGGGAAGCACAGATACGCAGTATTTT.